Below, 9 T cell receptor beta chains from the same sample are listed, as sequenced in a study of circulating CD8 cells and anti-PD-1 response in melanoma. Using approximately 15 ng of total RNA, TCR libraries were made with the QIAseq Immune Repertoire TCR panel. TCRdb fed the reads into MiXCR, producing one record per CDR3 protein. The table shows about 500 distinct CDR3 sequences, with 6% occurring only once. Sorting of live CD3+CD8+TCRalphabeta+ cells by PD-1 and/or TIGIT gave four subsets. Source: CD8+ T cells from PBMCs, taken at baseline or after one month of anti-PD-1 therapy (not recorded which). These receptors were taken from a human donor with melanoma.

This clonotype is termed medium-sized (0.01 to 0.1%). The chain combines TRBV7-9 with TRBJ2-6, with a tentative D call TRBD1 (6 bases). Germline lookup yields CDR1 SEHNR and CDR2 FQNEAQ (reference sequence). The CDR3 is 16 residues long. Between the trimmed V and J ends, which lost 5 bases and 0 bases, there was a span of 11 bases. For the CDR3, the DNA is TGTGCCAGCAGCCCCGGACAGAACTCTGGGGCCAACGTCCTGACTTTC. Its protein product is CASSPGQNSGANVLTF.

By its share, this clonotype is large. The chain carries TRBV27 and TRBJ1-1; D is uncertain. Trimming removed 2 bases at V and 5 bases at J, with 12 bases between. CDR3 size: 14 residues. Germline CDR1 MNHEY, CDR2 SMNVEV (reference sequence). CDR3 bases: TGTGCCAGCAGTTTAAGCGGGCTCCTTACTGAAGCTTTCTTT. It specifies CASSLSGLLTEAFF.

This clonotype is deemed large. The gene calls are TRBV27 and TRBJ1-1; no clear D gene. The V gene lost 5 bases and the J gene lost 1 base, with 14 bases spanning the gap. Germline values: CDR1 MNHEY, CDR2 SMNVEV (reference sequence). The CDR3 contains 15 residues. Written as DNA, the CDR3 is TGTGCCAGCAGTGACGACTCAGAGACGAACACTGAAGCTTTCTTT. As protein: CASSDDSETNTEAFF.

This clonotype is categorized as large (0.1 to 1%). The chain joins TRBV7-9 to TRBJ2-7; 10 nucleotides match TRBD2. Per germline, CDR1 SEHNR and CDR2 FQNEAQ (reference sequence). V shed 5 bases and J 5 bases; nucleotides not matched to a gene: 6. The length of the CDR3 is 14 residues. This chain's CDR3 is CASSGASGGNEQYF. Here the CDR3 DNA reads TGTGCCAGCAGCGGCGCTAGCGGGGGAAACGAGCAGTACTTC.

By sample fraction, this clonotype is large. The chain links TRBV27 to TRBJ2-5; perhaps D is TRBD1 or TRBD2 (5 bases each). Trimming took off 7 bases at V and 4 bases at J, with 25 bases between the two ends. Germline values: CDR1 MNHEY, CDR2 SMNVEV (reference sequence). This CDR3 has 17 residues. In nucleotides, the CDR3 is TGTGCCAGCACGAAGCTTTCAGGGAGTAGTGGTCCAGAGACCCAGTACTTC. Translating it yields CASTKLSGSSGPETQYF.

By its share, this clonotype is large. This chain links TRBV7-3 with TRBJ2-1, with D possibly called TRBD1 or TRBD2 (5 bases each). V was clipped by 0 bases and J by 8 bases, with 8 bases between them. CDR1 and CDR2 (germline): SGHTA, FQGTGA. This CDR3 spans 13 amino acids. CDR3 sequence: CASSLTGTDEQFF. Here the CDR3 DNA reads TGTGCCAGCAGCTTAACGGGGACGGATGAGCAGTTCTTC.

By share, this clonotype counts as medium-sized. The gene calls are TRBV5-6 and TRBJ2-5, with a tentative D call TRBD1 (5 bases). Trimming pared 0 bases from V and 3 bases from J, leaving 12 bases between. The germline V gene has CDR1 SGHDT and CDR2 YYEEEE. There are 15 residues in the CDR3. Here the CDR3 reads CASSLARQGKETQYF. The CDR3 coding sequence is TGTGCCAGCAGCTTGGCGCGGCAGGGTAAAGAGACCCAGTACTTC.

Turning to this clonotype: A single base separates this from a much larger clone, so it may be a read error. The chain combines TRBV27 with TRBJ1-2, with 9 bases matching TRBD1. CDR1 MNHEY and CDR2 SMNVEV come from the germline V gene (reference sequence). The CDR3 contains 14 residues. DNA for the CDR3: TGTGCCAGCAGAGTACAGGGGGCTGACTATGGCGACACCTTC. The encoded protein is CASRVQGADYGDTF.

This clonotype has a handful of counts. J is TRBJ2-3 and V is TRBV9; D unclear. The assigned J gene may be wrong: the sequence end matches TRBJ1-5 better. Germline CDR1 reads SGDLS; CDR2 reads YYNGEE. The CDR3 runs to 12 residues. The chain's CDR3 is CASSVGADTQHF. Written as DNA, the CDR3 is TGTGCCAGCAGCGTAGGGGCAGATACGCAGCATTTT.